This TCR beta chain was retrieved from a study of blood T cell repertoires in COVID-19. The CDR3 length is 12 residues. V was pared by 6 bases and J by 5 bases, with 10 bases between. Clones were read by immunoSEQ multiplex PCR, and TCRdb kept only the in-frame ones, dropping some. The table records roughly 150,000 clones, 89% of them present only once. Material for sequencing was peripheral blood. This sequence was found in a man aged 60 to 75 with acute or convalescent COVID-19. The chain has TRBV12-3 or TRBV12-4 and TRBJ1-2, with no clear D. The CDR3: CASSPVRYGYTF. As DNA, the CDR3 is TGTGCCAGCAGCCCCGTCAGATATGGCTACACCTTC.